What follows are 28 T cell receptor beta chains derived from one specimen sequenced in a study of blood T cells in healthy people across ages. Then a second PCR, running about 6 to 12 cycles, was carried out with a sample-barcoded 5' primer and a J-beta primer mix. Via MiXCR, TCRdb re-called the 5' RACE reads, giving one row per CDR3 protein. The top ten clones hold 15% to 25% of a sample with fewer than 1,000,000 distinct CDR3 sequences, around two fifths of them seen once. The sequencing input was blood. The receptors derive from a man between 60 and 70 years old in good health.

This chain uses TRBV3-1 with TRBJ2-7; the match to TRBD2 covers 9 bases. The germline CDR1 and CDR2 sequences are LGHDT and YNNKEL (reference sequence). J lost 5 bases, V lost 5 bases, and 4 bases had no gene match. This CDR3 comprises 13 residues. DNA of the CDR3: TGTGCCAGCAGCGGCGGGGGGGCAAACGAGCAGTACTTC. It specifies CASSGGGANEQYF.

This chain uses TRBV7-8 with TRBJ2-1; D could derive from TRBD1 or TRBD2 (5 bases each). CDR1 is SGHVS, CDR2 FQNEAQ, per germline. V shed 4 bases and J shed 12 bases, with 25 bases lying between them. The CDR3 length is 16 residues. Here the CDR3 DNA reads TGTGCCAGCAGCTCACCCGGGACCCCTACCGGGATATGGCAGTTCTTC. Translated: CASSSPGTPTGIWQFF.

This clonotype has a single count. The CDR3: CASSQWQGGNTEAFF. DNA of the CDR3: TGTGCCAGCAGCCAATGGCAGGGCGGAAACACTGAAGCTTTCTTT. The chain links TRBV14 to TRBJ1-1; D possibly corresponds to TRBD1 (5 bases). CDR1 is SGHDN, CDR2 FVKESK, per germline. V was shortened by 2 bases and J by 2 bases, with 12 bases between the two germline ends. The CDR3 length is 15 residues.

This chain joins TRBV28 and TRBJ1-2; D is unclear. V was shortened by 6 bases and J by 7 bases, with 18 bases between the two germline ends. Germline V gene data show CDR1 as MDHEN and CDR2 as SYDVKM. CDR3 length: 14 residues. The CDR3 is CASSQGRTEGGYTF. As DNA, the CDR3 is TGTGCCAGCAGCCAAGGCAGGACGGAAGGTGGCTACACCTTC.

This clonotype has a handful of counts. The chain couples TRBV7-7 to TRBJ2-1, with D tentatively TRBD1 (5 bases). The CDR3 is 13 amino acids. The V gene lost 5 bases and the J gene lost 9 bases, with 14 bases spanning the gap. CDR1 is SSHAT and CDR2 is FNYEAQ in the germline V gene (reference sequence). The CDR3 loop reads CASSPGAQGEQFF. CDR3 nucleotides: TGTGCCAGCAGCCCTGGAGCCCAGGGTGAGCAGTTCTTC.

This clonotype appeared a few times. V usage is TRBV11-2 and J usage is TRBJ2-5; 9 nucleotides match TRBD2. This CDR3 comprises 15 residues. Trimming took 5 bases from V and 5 from J; bases not matched to a gene: 9. The V gene's germline CDR1 is SGHAT and CDR2 FQNNGV. CDR3 sequence: CASSVSSGVSETQYF. CDR3 DNA sequence: TGTGCCAGCAGCGTATCTAGCGGGGTGTCGGAGACCCAGTACTTC. The variable domain in full, completed from reference TRBV11-2 and TRBJ2-5, reads EAGVAQSPRYKIIEKRQSVAFWCNPISGHATLYWYQQILGQGPKLLIQFQNNGVVDDSQLPKDRFSAERLKGVDSTLKIQPAKLEDSAVYLCASSVSSGVSETQYFGPGTRLLVL.

The chain links TRBV27 to TRBJ2-2; 7 bases are a match to TRBD2. The V and J ends lost 5 bases and 6 bases, in that order; junction bases with no gene match: 9. Germline CDR1 reads MNHEY; CDR2 reads SMNVEV (reference sequence). The CDR3 is 15 residues long. This CDR3 is CASSPLTSPAGELFF. CDR3 bases: TGTGCCAGCAGTCCCTTGACTAGCCCCGCCGGGGAGCTGTTTTTT.

This chain uses TRBV11-2 with TRBJ1-4; D is possibly TRBD1 (5 bases). The CDR3 spans 19 residues. Between the trimmed V and J ends, which lost 2 bases and 0 bases, there was a span of 19 bases. Germline V gene sequence: CDR1 SGHAT, CDR2 FQNNGV. This CDR3 is CASSLKRTKTPATNEKLFF. The CDR3 DNA reads TGTGCCAGCAGCTTAAAAAGGACAAAGACCCCTGCAACTAATGAAAAACTGTTTTTT.

The V and J genes are TRBV9 and TRBJ2-5; D possibly corresponds to TRBD1 (6 bases). This CDR3 contains 14 residues. The germline V gene has CDR1 SGDLS and CDR2 YYNGEE. V dropped 0 bases and J dropped 2 bases, with 8 bases sitting between them. The CDR3 nucleotides read TGTGCCAGCAGCGTAGGGGACACACAAGAGACCCAGTACTTC. Its translation: CASSVGDTQETQYF.

V is TRBV3-1 and J is TRBJ2-3; no reliable D call. V lost 0 bases to trimming and J lost 3 bases, with 13 bases between them. The CDR3 contains 16 residues. Germline CDR1 and CDR2: LGHDT and YNNKEL (reference sequence). The CDR3: CASSQDLGFGTDTQYF. CDR3 in DNA: TGTGCCAGCAGCCAAGATTTAGGGTTCGGAACAGATACGCAGTATTTT.

This clonotype was counted between two and nine times. The chain recombines TRBV2 with TRBJ1-1; a weak D match, TRBD1 (5 bases). Germline CDR1 reads SNHLY; CDR2 reads FYNNEI. V lost 6 bases and J lost 3, with 11 bases in between. The CDR3 spans 13 residues. The CDR3 here is CASSAGRYTEAFF. The CDR3 region has the DNA TGTGCCAGCAGCGCGGGGCGATACACTGAAGCTTTCTTT.

Details on this clonotype: A clone one base away is much larger, so this may be a read error. The rearrangement joins TRBV2 to TRBJ2-5, with D uncertain. From germline, CDR1 is SNHLY and CDR2 FYNNEI. This CDR3 is 15 amino acids long. Trimming stripped 6 bases from V and 11 bases from J, with 25 bases between. The CDR3 loop reads CASRPEVGRNYGQYF. As DNA, the CDR3 is TGTGCCAGCAGACCGGAAGTTGGACGGAACTACGGGCAGTACTTC.

The chain carries TRBV7-2 and TRBJ2-2; D perhaps matches TRBD1 (5 bases). This CDR3 has 15 residues. Per germline, CDR1 SGHTA and CDR2 FQGNSA. Trimming took 6 bases from V and 1 from J, leaving 12 bases between them. The CDR3 region is CASSSTGQNTGELFF. The CDR3 bases are TGTGCCAGCAGTTCCACAGGACAGAACACCGGGGAGCTGTTTTTT.

In the case of this clonotype: At one of its ends the junction is not consistent with the germline gene, which may arise from a read error. The chain combines TRBV12-3 or TRBV12-4 with TRBJ2-1, with 7 positions matching TRBD2. The CDR3 is 16 amino acids. This chain's CDR3 is CARSPRGGTSYNEQFF. The CDR3 nucleotides read TGTGCCCGCAGTCCCCGGGGAGGGACCTCCTACAATGAGCAGTTCTTC.

The chain links TRBV12-3 or TRBV12-4 to TRBJ1-6, with 8 nucleotides matching TRBD1. This CDR3 comprises 15 residues. The ends lost 1 base at V and 8 bases at J; junction bases unmatched: 4. The CDR3 is CASSLVQGQDSPLHF. The CDR3 DNA sequence: TGTGCCAGCAGTTTAGTGCAGGGACAGGATTCACCCCTCCACTTT.

The sample holds many counts of this clonotype. This sequence joins TRBV7-6 and TRBJ1-5, with 10 bases matching TRBD1. This CDR3 is built from 17 residues. Unmatched junction bases numbered 6, after V lost 2 bases and J lost 2 bases. CDR1 is SGHVS and CDR2 is FNYEAQ in the germline V gene. The DNA of the CDR3 is TGTGCCAGCAGCTTAACGGGACAGGGGACTCGCAATCAGCCCCAGCATTTT. Amino acids: CASSLTGQGTRNQPQHF.

The genes are TRBV20-1 and TRBJ2-3; TRBD2 matches 8 bases. The CDR3 is 16 residues long. Germline loops: CDR1 DFQATT, CDR2 SNEGSKA (reference sequence). V shed 6 bases and J 5 bases; nucleotides not matched to a gene: 16. Here the CDR3 DNA reads TGCAGTGCACCGGGACTAGTGGGGGGCCTCCAAGATACGCAGTATTTT. Its translation: CSAPGLVGGLQDTQYF.

This clonotype was detected a few times. This chain connects TRBV9 to TRBJ2-5; a possible D gene is TRBD1 (6 bases). The CDR3 is 15 residues long. Germline loops: CDR1 SGDLS, CDR2 YYNGEE. V was trimmed by 0 bases and J by 2 bases, leaving 11 bases between them. This CDR3 is CASSVAGTPQETQYF. CDR3 coding DNA: TGTGCCAGCAGCGTAGCTGGGACACCGCAAGAGACCCAGTACTTC.

In regard to this clonotype: A clone one base away is much larger, so this may be a read error. This chain connects TRBV12-3 or TRBV12-4 to TRBJ2-7; 10 nucleotides line up with TRBD2. The V gene end was trimmed by 1 base and the J gene end by 7 bases; junction bases not matched to a gene: 7. The CDR3 has 15 amino acids. In DNA form, the CDR3 reads TGTGCCAGCAGTTTAGGAGCGGGGGGGCTTAGGGAGCAGTACTTC. Its translation: CASSLGAGGLREQYF.

The CDR3 nucleotides are TGTGCCAGCAGTTCCCCCTTGGGGGGCACCAGCTCCTACAATGAGCAGTACTTC. This translates into CASSSPLGGTSSYNEQYF. The chain is built from TRBV28 and TRBJ2-5; D might be TRBD1 or TRBD2, each matching 6 bases. Germline-derived CDR1 and CDR2 are MDHEN and SYDVKM. V lost 4 bases and J lost 11, with 32 bases in between. The CDR3 has 18 residues.

This clonotype was counted a few times. V and J are TRBV11-2 and TRBJ2-5; D is tentatively TRBD1 or TRBD2 (6 bases each). Trimming removed 5 bases at V and 2 bases at J, with 15 bases between. Germline CDR1 SGHAT, CDR2 FQNNGV. The CDR3 runs 15 residues. CDR3 in DNA: TGTGCCAGCAGCCCGGGGGCGATTACTCAAGAGACCCAGTACTTC. Encoded protein: CASSPGAITQETQYF.

The genes are TRBV7-6 and TRBJ2-7; TRBD1 agrees at 9 bases. V dropped 5 bases and J dropped 6; count of bases not matched to a gene: 8. From germline, CDR1 is SGHVS and CDR2 FNYEAQ. The CDR3 runs to 14 residues. In DNA form, the CDR3 reads TGTGCCAGCAGCCCCGGGACAGGGAGGGGCGAGCAGTACTTC. Translation gives CASSPGTGRGEQYF.

This clonotype has a handful of counts. The rearrangement links TRBV25-1 to TRBJ2-7; a weak D match, TRBD1 (6 bases). CDR1 and CDR2 (germline): MGHDK, SYGVNS. The CDR3 totals 14 residues. Trimming took off 2 bases at V and 2 bases at J, with 10 bases between the two ends. CDR3 loop: CASSEQGITYEQYF. Here the CDR3 DNA reads TGTGCCAGCAGTGAACAGGGGATTACCTACGAGCAGTACTTC.

Comment on this clonotype: A much larger clone lies one base from this, so it may be a read error. The V gene is TRBV12-5, the J gene TRBJ2-4, with 12 bases fitting TRBD2. Germline V lookup: CDR1 LGHNT, CDR2 FRNRAP. Trimming removed 6 bases from V and 13 bases from J; junction bases left unmatched: 10. The CDR3 loop spans 14 amino acids. CDR3 sequence (DNA): TGTGCTAGTGGGGAACTAGCGGGGGGCTACAAGCAGTACTTC. Residues: CASGELAGGYKQYF.

This clonotype was recorded a few times. A read error may be the cause here, since a much bigger clone is one base away. This sequence joins TRBV11-2 and TRBJ1-5, with D perhaps TRBD1 (5 bases). V shed 5 bases and J shed 3 bases, with 8 bases lying between them. From germline, CDR1 is SGHAT and CDR2 FQNNGV. There are 13 residues in the CDR3. The CDR3 region is CASSQGNNQPQHF. As DNA, the CDR3 is TGTGCCAGCAGCCAGGGTAACAATCAGCCCCAGCATTTT.

This clonotype occurred many times. V gene TRBV28 combines with J gene TRBJ2-3; possible D gene TRBD1, 6 bases. CDR1 is MDHEN and CDR2 is SYDVKM in the germline V gene. Trimming took off 2 bases at V and 0 bases at J, with 9 bases between the two ends. CDR3 length equals 15 residues. CDR3 coding DNA: TGTGCCAGCAGTTTAGGGGGCCCTAGCACAGATACGCAGTATTTT. It encodes CASSLGGPSTDTQYF.

The sample holds a few counts of this clonotype. The gene calls are TRBV6-1 and TRBJ2-7, with D perhaps given as TRBD1 or TRBD2 (7 bases each). Germline values: CDR1 MNHNS, CDR2 SASEGT. This CDR3 contains 14 residues. V gave up 8 bases and J gave up 2 bases, with 16 bases separating them. In DNA, the CDR3 is TGTGCCAGCGGGGGGGACAGTCAAACCTACGAGCAGTACTTC. It codes for CASGGDSQTYEQYF.

The V gene is TRBV10-3, the J gene TRBJ2-3; 9 bases are shared with TRBD2. Germline loops: CDR1 ENHRY, CDR2 SYGVKD. CDR3 size: 15 residues. Trimming took 4 bases from V and 4 from J; bases not matched to a gene: 6. CDR3 protein: CAISVDSGGADTQYF. As DNA, the CDR3 is TGTGCCATCAGTGTGGATAGCGGGGGAGCAGATACGCAGTATTTT.